Shown below are 30 T cell receptor beta chains from a single sample sequenced in a study of blood T cell repertoires in COVID-19. Assay: immunoSEQ multiplex PCR; the TCRdb copy retains only in-frame clones and omits some. The sample gives 16,000 or so clones, 87% of which show up once; approximately 50% is in the top ten. The sequencing input was peripheral blood. The receptors come from a human donor in a cohort sampled during active COVID-19.

The chain couples TRBV7-9 to TRBJ2-3, with D maybe TRBD1 (6 bases). Germline CDR1 and CDR2: SEHNR and FQNEAQ (reference sequence). There are 16 residues in the CDR3. V lost 1 base to trimming and J lost 3 bases, with 14 bases between them. The CDR3 here is CASSLDLKDRTDTQYF. The CDR3 region has the DNA TGTGCCAGCAGCTTAGATTTGAAGGACAGAACAGATACGCAGTATTTT.

The J gene is TRBJ1-2, the V gene TRBV19; D perhaps matches TRBD1 (6 bases). Per germline, CDR1 LNHDA and CDR2 SQIVND (reference sequence). Between the trimmed V and J ends, which lost 8 bases and 4 bases, there was a span of 14 bases. The CDR3 runs to 13 residues. As DNA, the CDR3 is TGTGCCAGTTCCACAGGGTTATCCTATGGCTACACCTTC. It yields the protein CASSTGLSYGYTF.

This clone was seen a few times. The genes are TRBV5-8 and TRBJ2-7, with a possible D match to TRBD2 (5 bases). The V gene lost 7 bases and the J gene lost 0 bases, with 11 bases spanning the gap. The CDR3 has 13 residues. Germline V lookup: CDR1 SGHTS, CDR2 YDEGEE. Written as DNA, the CDR3 is TGTGCCAGCGAGGGCCCCAGCTCCTACGAGCAGTACTTC. Translation gives CASEGPSSYEQYF.

This chain links TRBV5-6 with TRBJ2-7, with 8 bases fitting TRBD1. CDR1 SGHDT and CDR2 YYEEEE come from the germline V gene. V gave up 3 bases and J gave up 12 bases; unmatched junction bases: 14. The CDR3 is 14 amino acids. The CDR3 region is CASSSRTGIRAPYF. In nucleotides, the CDR3 is TGTGCCAGCAGCTCCCGGACAGGGATTAGAGCCCCGTACTTC.

This chain connects TRBV5-6 to TRBJ2-3; 9 bases are shared with TRBD2. Germline assignment: CDR1 SGHDT and CDR2 YYEEEE. The V and J ends lost 0 bases and 2 bases, in that order; junction bases with no gene match: 4. The CDR3 is 16 amino acids. CDR3 region: CASSLAASGDTDTQYF. The CDR3 DNA reads TGTGCCAGCAGCTTGGCGGCTAGCGGGGACACAGATACGCAGTATTTT.

The chain joins TRBV18 to TRBJ1-1; D call uncertain. V was shortened by 4 bases and J by 0 bases, with 6 bases between the two germline ends. CDR3 length: 13 amino acids. CDR1 is KGHSH and CDR2 is LQKENI in the germline V gene. Here the CDR3 reads CASSRALNTEAFF. The CDR3 DNA reads TGTGCCAGCTCACGAGCCCTGAACACTGAAGCTTTCTTT. The full variable domain, its missing parts supplied by reference TRBV18 and TRBJ1-1, is NAGVMQNPRHLVRRRGQEARLRCSPMKGHSHVYWYRQLPEEGLKFMVYLQKENIIDESGMPKERFSAEFPKEGPSILRIQQVVRGDSAAYFCASSRALNTEAFFGQGTRLTVV.

CDR3 sequence: CASRDSLGLAGSSSYNEQFF. The CDR3 bases are TGTGCCAGTAGGGACTCCTTGGGACTAGCGGGGTCGAGCTCCTACAATGAGCAGTTCTTC. The J gene is TRBJ2-1, the V gene TRBV19, with 13 bases fitting TRBD2. The V gene end was trimmed by 6 bases and the J gene end by 0 bases; junction bases not matched to a gene: 14. This CDR3 region has 20 residues. The V gene's germline CDR1 is LNHDA and CDR2 SQIVND (reference sequence). Full variable domain (remainder filled in from reference TRBV19 and TRBJ2-1): DGGITQSPKYLFRKEGQNVTLSCEQNLNHDAMYWYRQDPGQGLRLIYYSQIVNDFQKGDIAEGYSVSREKKESFPLTVTSAQKNPTAFYLCASRDSLGLAGSSSYNEQFFGPGTRLTVL.

This chain uses TRBV9 with TRBJ1-1, with unresolved D. The CDR3 covers 13 residues. Germline lookup yields CDR1 SGDLS and CDR2 YYNGEE. The V and J ends lost 0 bases and 5 bases respectively, with 8 bases between them. The CDR3 DNA follows: TGTGCCAGCAGCGTAGGCGGTTCAACTGAAGCTTTCTTT. Its protein product is CASSVGGSTEAFF.

The CDR3 here is CASSPRGQGAYNYGYTF. In nucleotides, the CDR3 is TGTGCCAGCAGTCCAAGGGGACAGGGGGCTTATAACTATGGCTACACCTTC. This sequence joins TRBV27 and TRBJ1-2; 12 nucleotides line up with TRBD1. From germline, CDR1 is MNHEY and CDR2 SMNVEV (reference sequence). The CDR3 extends over 17 amino acids. Unmatched junction bases numbered 8, after V lost 5 bases and J lost 1 base.

The chain carries TRBV4-1 and TRBJ1-5; no firm D call. The ends were cut back, 2 bases at V and 3 bases at J, with 14 bases in the middle. The CDR3 extends over 16 amino acids. Germline V gives CDR1 MGHRA, CDR2 YSYEKL. CDR3 bases: TGCGCCAGCAGCCAACCTGATAGGAGCCTCAATCAGCCCCAGCATTTT. Translation: CASSQPDRSLNQPQHF.

This clone is a singleton in its sample. The chain couples TRBV3-1 (or the pseudogene TRBV3-2) to TRBJ2-3, with TRBD2 identical over 8 bases. The length of the CDR3 is 18 residues. CDR1 is LGHDT and CDR2 is YNNKEL in the germline V gene (reference sequence). V lost 1 base and J lost 0; bases outside the gene matches: 9. CDR3 sequence: CASSQVIGRGESTDTQYF. The CDR3 DNA is TGTGCCAGCAGCCAAGTTATCGGGCGGGGGGAGAGCACAGATACGCAGTATTTT.

The rearrangement links TRBV9 to TRBJ1-6; D is unclear. Trimming removed 3 bases at V and 9 bases at J, with 7 bases between. Germline V CDR1 and CDR2: SGDLS, YYNGEE. The CDR3 is made up of 12 amino acids. The DNA of the CDR3 is TGTGCCAGCAGCGGGGGAGCTTCACCCCTCCACTTT. It specifies CASSGGASPLHF.

The V gene is TRBV10-3, the J gene TRBJ2-5; D is unresolved. Germline-derived CDR1 and CDR2 are ENHRY and SYGVKD. The CDR3 is 14 amino acids. V lost 0 bases and J 4 bases, leaving 9 bases between the germline ends. The CDR3, as DNA: TGTGCCATCAGTGAGTCTAGTGGGCCAGAGACCCAGTACTTC. This codes for CAISESSGPETQYF.

V gene TRBV3-1 (or the pseudogene TRBV3-2) combines with J gene TRBJ2-1; 8 positions agree with TRBD2. CDR3 length: 18 amino acids. Germline V gene sequence: CDR1 LGHDT, CDR2 YNNKEL (reference sequence). V trimming: 1 base; J trimming: 2 bases; junction bases outside the gene matches: 10. The CDR3 bases are TGTGCCAGCAGCCAAGGCCCAGCGGGCGGGGGGACCTACAATGAGCAGTTCTTC. It is translated as CASSQGPAGGGTYNEQFF.

This chain uses TRBV25-1 with TRBJ1-4; TRBD1 aligns across 8 bases. V lost 6 bases and J lost 10; bases outside the gene matches: 4. Per the germline V gene, CDR1 is MGHDK and CDR2 is SYGVNS. The CDR3 runs 12 residues. CDR3 in DNA: TGTGCCAGCAGCCCTGGACAGGGAAAACTGTTTTTT. It codes for CASSPGQGKLFF.

The V call is TRBV5-4, the J call TRBJ2-3; the D gene is possibly TRBD2 (7 bases). CDR1 is SGHNT and CDR2 is YYREEE in the germline V gene (reference sequence). CDR3 length: 14 amino acids. Trimming left V 2 bases short and J 6 bases short, with 13 bases between. CDR3 DNA: TGTGCCAGCAGCTTAACGGGGGGCGGGGATACGCAGTATTTT. This gives the protein CASSLTGGGDTQYF.

The rearrangement joins TRBV7-9 to TRBJ2-1; D remains unclear. The V end was cut by 5 bases, the J end by 12 bases, with 14 bases between. Per germline, CDR1 SEHNR and CDR2 FQNEAQ (reference sequence). There are 12 residues in the CDR3. CDR3 DNA sequence: TGTGCCAGCAGCATACAGCCTTTAGTGCAGTTCTTC. The encoded protein is CASSIQPLVQFF. The full variable domain, completed using reference TRBV7-9 and TRBJ2-1, is DTGVSQNPRHKITKRGQNVTFRCDPISEHNRLYWYRQTLGQGPEFLTYFQNEAQLEKSRLLSDRFSAERPKGSFSTLEIQRTEQGDSAMYLCASSIQPLVQFFGPGTRLTVL.

The V gene is TRBV7-9, the J gene TRBJ1-2; D is uncertain. Germline CDR1 SEHNR, CDR2 FQNEAQ (reference sequence). V shed 1 base and J shed 6 bases, with 9 bases lying between them. This CDR3 is 13 amino acids long. CDR3 in DNA: TGTGCCAGCAGCTTAGGAGGGATCGATGGCTACACCTTC. Amino acids: CASSLGGIDGYTF.

This clone was seen a few times. The chain recombines TRBV6-2 or TRBV6-3 with TRBJ2-7; no reliable D call. The CDR3 contains 13 residues. Between the trimmed V and J ends, which lost 5 bases and 5 bases, there was a span of 13 bases. Germline CDR1 is MNHEY and CDR2 is SVGEGT. The CDR3 region is CASSDIRRNEQYF. The DNA of the CDR3 is TGTGCCAGCAGTGACATACGAAGAAACGAGCAGTACTTC.

V is TRBV21-1 and J is TRBJ2-5; TRBD2, the table's D call, was not compared with the DNA. TRBV21-1 is recorded as a pseudogene. The CDR3 totals 17 residues. CDR3 DNA sequence: TGTGCCAGCAGCAAGTCACGAGCGGGGGGTTACTTGGAGACCCAGTACTTC. This gives the protein CASSKSRAGGYLETQYF.

This clone came up a few times. V and J are TRBV11-2 and TRBJ1-5; D unresolved. The ends were cut back, 8 bases at V and 5 bases at J, with 13 bases in the middle. This CDR3 spans 13 amino acids. Germline V gene sequence: CDR1 SGHAT, CDR2 FQNNGV. Here the CDR3 DNA reads TGTGCCAGCCGCTCTTCCGGGGATCAGCCCCAGCATTTT. It specifies CASRSSGDQPQHF.

This clone has just a few counts. The chain recombines TRBV27 with TRBJ1-5, with no clear D. The CDR3 is 13 residues long. Germline V lookup: CDR1 MNHEY, CDR2 SMNVEV (reference sequence). The V end was cut by 4 bases, the J end by 2 bases, with 6 bases between. CDR3 region: CASSWGGNQPQHF. In DNA, the CDR3 is TGTGCCAGCAGTTGGGGAGGCAATCAGCCCCAGCATTTT.

This chain links TRBV15 with TRBJ2-2, with 8 nucleotides matching TRBD1. After removal of 3 bases from V and 5 bases from J, the junction contained 2 bases not matched to a gene. Germline V gene lookup returns CDR1 LNHNV and CDR2 YYDKDF (reference sequence). This CDR3 has 14 residues. The CDR3 DNA is TGTGCCACCAGCAGGGACAGGGTTACCGGGGAGCTGTTTTTT. It yields the protein CATSRDRVTGELFF.

The chain has TRBV6-6 and TRBJ2-2, with D maybe TRBD2 (5 bases). Per the germline V gene, CDR1 is MNHNY and CDR2 is SVGAGI (reference sequence). V lost 6 bases and J 5 bases, leaving 13 bases between the germline ends. The CDR3 spans 14 residues. The CDR3, as DNA: TGTGCCAGCAGCCCAGCCCGGAGGACCGGGGAGCTGTTTTTT. Translation: CASSPARRTGELFF.

The chain recombines TRBV7-2 with TRBJ1-6, with D possibly matching TRBD1 (5 bases). The CDR3 loop spans 17 amino acids. From germline, CDR1 is SGHTA and CDR2 FQGNSA. V lost 1 base, J lost 3 bases, and 13 bases lay in between. CDR3 region: CASSLVVGGNYNSPLHF. The CDR3 coding sequence is TGTGCCAGCAGCTTAGTGGTGGGGGGAAACTATAATTCACCCCTCCACTTT.

This sequence joins TRBV7-2 and TRBJ2-5, with 8 bases fitting TRBD2. The CDR3 has 15 amino acids. The V gene's germline CDR1 is SGHTA and CDR2 FQGNSA. Losses at the gene ends were 0 bases for V and 3 bases for J; bases not matched to a gene: 3. The CDR3 DNA reads as TGTGCCAGCAGCTTAGCACTAGCGGTGGAAGAGACCCAGTACTTC. Protein product: CASSLALAVEETQYF.

This sequence joins TRBV7-3 and TRBJ1-1; D possibly corresponds to TRBD1 (5 bases). The germline V gene has CDR1 SGHTA and CDR2 FQGTGA. Trimming shortened V by 2 bases and J by 4 bases, and 11 bases separated the two germline ends. CDR3 length: 14 amino acids. CDR3 loop: CASSLLGGATEAFF. The CDR3, as DNA: TGTGCCAGCAGCTTACTGGGCGGGGCCACTGAAGCTTTCTTT.

The chain employs TRBV5-1 and TRBJ2-7, with 8 bases matching TRBD1. CDR1 SGHRS and CDR2 YFSETQ come from the germline V gene. The CDR3 covers 12 residues. Germline trimming cut 4 bases from V and 7 bases from J; bases unmatched to any gene: 4. CDR3 nucleotides: TGCGCCAGCAGCCCGACAGGGGTTGAGCAGTACTTC. It codes for CASSPTGVEQYF.

Here the CDR3 DNA reads TGTGCCATCAGTGTGGACAGGCAACGCTCCTACGAGCAGTACTTC. It codes for CAISVDRQRSYEQYF. The chain combines TRBV10-3 with TRBJ2-7; TRBD1 agrees at 7 bases. This CDR3 region has 15 residues. Germline trimming cut 4 bases from V and 0 bases from J; bases unmatched to any gene: 6. The germline V gene encodes CDR1 ENHRY and CDR2 SYGVKD.

This chain uses TRBV7-2 with TRBJ2-5; tentatively, D is TRBD2 (6 bases). The CDR3 runs 15 residues. Trimming removed 2 bases at V and 4 bases at J, with 14 bases between. From germline, CDR1 is SGHTA and CDR2 FQGNSA. DNA of the CDR3: TGTGCCAGCAGCTTAAACGGGGGTCTCGGAGAGACCCAGTACTTC. It translates to CASSLNGGLGETQYF.